A selection of T cell receptor beta chains follows, all from one sample in a study of cytomegalovirus exposure and HLA in healthy donors. Some clones are missing from TCRdb's copy, which holds only in-frame ones; the method was immunoSEQ multiplex PCR. The sample yields about 200,000 clones, roughly 85% seen once. Sequencing used PBMCs. The receptors were sampled from a man between 18 and 35 years old in good health and CMV-seronegative. CDR3s include the opening cysteine and the closing phenylalanine or tryptophan. D genes are given only for firm matches. Some rows mark clone size as missing; the rest say once, few, many or name a class of expanded clone.

j_call: TRBJ1-6; clone_size: -; v_call: TRBV5-6; d_call: TRBD1; cdr3_nt: TGTGCCAGCAGCTTGGCCTCGACAGGGTTTCGTTCACCCCTCCACTTT; cdr3_aa: CASSLASTGFRSPLHF
j_call: TRBJ2-3; clone_size: -; v_call: TRBV11-2; d_call: -; cdr3_nt: TGTGCCAGCAGCTTAGTACCGGGAATCGCAGATACGCAGTATTTT; cdr3_aa: CASSLVPGIADTQYF
j_call: TRBJ2-7; clone_size: -; v_call: TRBV7-6; d_call: TRBD1; cdr3_nt: TGTGCCAGCAGTACGGGACAGGGGTTAGTAGGCTCCTACGAGCAGTACTTC; cdr3_aa: CASSTGQGLVGSYEQYF
j_call: TRBJ1-4; clone_size: once; v_call: TRBV5-5; d_call: -; cdr3_nt: TGTGCCAGCAGCTGGTTACCGGGACAAGTTAATGAAAAACTGTTTTTT; cdr3_aa: CASSWLPGQVNEKLFF
j_call: TRBJ2-3; clone_size: -; v_call: TRBV28; d_call: TRBD2; cdr3_nt: TGTGCCAGCAGTTTTACTAGCGGGACGGGCACAGATACGCAGTATTTT; cdr3_aa: CASSFTSGTGTDTQYF
j_call: TRBJ2-3; clone_size: -; v_call: TRBV27; d_call: -; cdr3_nt: TGTGCCAGCAGTAAGGGGGACATCAGCCTTACGCAGTATTTT; cdr3_aa: CASSKGDISLTQYF
j_call: TRBJ1-2; clone_size: -; v_call: TRBV5-1; d_call: -; cdr3_nt: TGCGCCAGCAGCTTGGCTCTGTCGGCGGATGGCTACACCTTC; cdr3_aa: CASSLALSADGYTF
j_call: TRBJ2-1; clone_size: once; v_call: TRBV28; d_call: TRBD1; cdr3_nt: TGTGCCAGCAGCATCCAGGGGGCTGGGAATGAGCAGTTCTTC; cdr3_aa: CASSIQGAGNEQFF
j_call: TRBJ2-7; clone_size: -; v_call: TRBV7-8; d_call: TRBD2; cdr3_nt: TGTGCCAGCAGCTTCCCCTCGGGACTAGCGGGAGGGCCGTGGGACGAGCAGTACTTC; cdr3_aa: CASSFPSGLAGGPWDEQYF
j_call: TRBJ1-5; clone_size: once; v_call: TRBV28; d_call: TRBD1; cdr3_nt: TGTGCCATCTCACCAGGGGGACAGAAGAATCAGCCCCAGCATTTT; cdr3_aa: CAISPGGQKNQPQHF
j_call: TRBJ2-1; clone_size: -; v_call: TRBV7-2; d_call: TRBD2; cdr3_nt: TGTGCCAGCATATATTCTCCGGCTAGCGGATACAATGAGCAGTTCTTC; cdr3_aa: CASIYSPASGYNEQFF
j_call: TRBJ1-1; clone_size: -; v_call: TRBV7-9; d_call: -; cdr3_nt: TGTGCCAGCAGCTTAGGACAGAACACTGAAGCTTTCTTT; cdr3_aa: CASSLGQNTEAFF
j_call: TRBJ2-1; clone_size: -; v_call: TRBV11-3; d_call: TRBD2; cdr3_nt: TGTGCCAGCAGCCTGACCAGCGGGGGGGCTTATGAGCAGTTCTTC; cdr3_aa: CASSLTSGGAYEQFF
j_call: TRBJ2-3; clone_size: -; v_call: TRBV11-3; d_call: TRBD2; cdr3_nt: TGTGCCAGCAGCTTAGAACCGGGACTAGCTAGCACAGATACGCAGTATTTT; cdr3_aa: CASSLEPGLASTDTQYF
j_call: TRBJ2-7; clone_size: -; v_call: TRBV5-1; d_call: -; cdr3_nt: TGCGCCAGCAGCTTGGGGACTACGCCCTACGAGCAGTACTTC; cdr3_aa: CASSLGTTPYEQYF
j_call: TRBJ2-1; clone_size: few; v_call: TRBV7-2; d_call: TRBD2; cdr3_nt: TGTGCCAGCAGCCTGGTAGCGGGGAGCCAGGGCGGCAATGAGCAGTTCTTC; cdr3_aa: CASSLVAGSQGGNEQFF
j_call: TRBJ1-2; clone_size: -; v_call: TRBV6-1; d_call: -; cdr3_nt: TGTGCCAGCAGTGAGCTACCAGGGAATTATGGCTACACCTTC; cdr3_aa: CASSELPGNYGYTF
j_call: TRBJ1-4; clone_size: -; v_call: TRBV28; d_call: -; cdr3_nt: TGTGCCACCGCTTTAGTTCGGGAAAAACTGTTTTTT; cdr3_aa: CATALVREKLFF
j_call: TRBJ2-7; clone_size: -; v_call: TRBV19; d_call: TRBD2; cdr3_nt: TGTGCCAGTAGTACCAAATTACTAGCGGCAAAGGCCTACGAGCAGTACTTC; cdr3_aa: CASSTKLLAAKAYEQYF
j_call: TRBJ2-7; clone_size: -; v_call: TRBV2; d_call: TRBD1; cdr3_nt: TGTGCCAGCAGCCGGGACAGCAGGCCCTACGAGCAGTACTTC; cdr3_aa: CASSRDSRPYEQYF
j_call: TRBJ2-7; clone_size: few; v_call: TRBV5-3; d_call: TRBD1; cdr3_nt: TGTGCCAGAAGCTCGCACAGGGGGCGGCCAGCCTACGAGCAGTACTTC; cdr3_aa: CARSSHRGRPAYEQYF
j_call: TRBJ1-5; clone_size: once; v_call: TRBV30; d_call: -; cdr3_nt: TGTGCCTGGAGTGCCTTCTTAGGGCAGGGGAGCAATCAGCCCCAGCATTTT; cdr3_aa: CAWSAFLGQGSNQPQHF
j_call: TRBJ2-7; clone_size: -; v_call: TRBV7-2; d_call: -; cdr3_nt: TGTGCCAGCAGCTTAGAGGGGGACACTTTCAACTCCTACGAGCAGTACTTC; cdr3_aa: CASSLEGDTFNSYEQYF
j_call: TRBJ1-2; clone_size: -; v_call: TRBV4-3; d_call: TRBD1; cdr3_nt: TGCGCCAGCAGCCAACAGACAGGGGAGGGCTACACCTTC; cdr3_aa: CASSQQTGEGYTF
j_call: TRBJ1-2; clone_size: -; v_call: TRBV6-4; d_call: -; cdr3_nt: TGTGCCAGCAGTGACTCCCCGGACAGTAACTATGGCTACACCTTC; cdr3_aa: CASSDSPDSNYGYTF